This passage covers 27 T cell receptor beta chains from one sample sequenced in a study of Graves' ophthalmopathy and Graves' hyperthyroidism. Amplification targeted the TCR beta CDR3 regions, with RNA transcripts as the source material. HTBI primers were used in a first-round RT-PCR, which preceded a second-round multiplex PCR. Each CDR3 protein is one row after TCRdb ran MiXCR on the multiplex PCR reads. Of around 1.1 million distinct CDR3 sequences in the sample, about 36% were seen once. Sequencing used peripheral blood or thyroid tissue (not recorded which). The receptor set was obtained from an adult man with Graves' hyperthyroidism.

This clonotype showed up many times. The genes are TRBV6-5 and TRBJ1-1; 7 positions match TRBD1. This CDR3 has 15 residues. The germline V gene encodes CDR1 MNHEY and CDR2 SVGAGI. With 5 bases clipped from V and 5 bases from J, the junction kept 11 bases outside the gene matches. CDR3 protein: CASSDDPGQTTEAFF. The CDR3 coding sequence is TGTGCCAGCAGTGACGATCCGGGACAGACGACTGAAGCTTTCTTT.

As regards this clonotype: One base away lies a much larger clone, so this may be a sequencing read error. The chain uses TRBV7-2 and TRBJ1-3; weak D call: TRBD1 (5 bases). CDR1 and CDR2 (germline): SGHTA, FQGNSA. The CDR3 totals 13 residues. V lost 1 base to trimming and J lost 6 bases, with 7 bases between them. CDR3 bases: TGTGCCAGCAGCTTAGGGGGGGAAAACACCATATATTTT. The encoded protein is CASSLGGENTIYF.

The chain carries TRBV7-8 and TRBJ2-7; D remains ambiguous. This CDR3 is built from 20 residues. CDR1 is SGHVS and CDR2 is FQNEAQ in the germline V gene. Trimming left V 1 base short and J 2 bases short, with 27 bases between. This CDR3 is CASSLDGRKRRDRTPYEQYF. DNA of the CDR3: TGTGCCAGCAGCTTAGATGGCAGGAAACGCCGAGATCGAACGCCCTACGAGCAGTACTTC. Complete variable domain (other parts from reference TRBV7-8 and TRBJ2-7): GAGVSQSPRYKVAKRGQDVALRCDPISGHVSLFWYQQALGQGPEFLTYFQNEAQLDKSGLPSDRFFAERPEGSVSTLKIQRTQQEDSAVYLCASSLDGRKRRDRTPYEQYFGPGTRLTVT.

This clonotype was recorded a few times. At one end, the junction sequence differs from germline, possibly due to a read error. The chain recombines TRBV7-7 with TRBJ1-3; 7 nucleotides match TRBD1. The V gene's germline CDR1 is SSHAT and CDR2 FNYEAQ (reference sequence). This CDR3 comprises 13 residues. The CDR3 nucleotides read TGTGCTAGCAGCGCGGACAGGGGAAACACCATATATTTT. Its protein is CASSADRGNTIYF.

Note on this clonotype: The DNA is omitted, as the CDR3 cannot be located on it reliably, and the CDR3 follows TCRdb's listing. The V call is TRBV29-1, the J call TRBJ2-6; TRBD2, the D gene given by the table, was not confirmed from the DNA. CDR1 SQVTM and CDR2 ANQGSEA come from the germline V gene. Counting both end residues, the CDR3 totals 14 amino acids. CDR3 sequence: CSVTHSWGVGTEAF.

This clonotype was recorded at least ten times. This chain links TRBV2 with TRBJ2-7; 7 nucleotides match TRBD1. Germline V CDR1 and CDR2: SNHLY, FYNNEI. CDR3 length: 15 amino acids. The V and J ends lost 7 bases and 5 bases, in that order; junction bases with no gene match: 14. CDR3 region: CASTIQDRVGDEQYF. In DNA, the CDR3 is TGTGCCAGCACCATCCAAGACAGGGTTGGGGACGAGCAGTACTTC.

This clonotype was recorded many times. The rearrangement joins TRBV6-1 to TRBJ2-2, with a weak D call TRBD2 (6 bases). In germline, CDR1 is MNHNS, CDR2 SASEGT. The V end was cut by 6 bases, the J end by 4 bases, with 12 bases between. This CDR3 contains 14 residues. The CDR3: CASSTLAATGELFF. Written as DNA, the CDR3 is TGTGCCAGCAGCACTTTAGCGGCCACCGGGGAGCTGTTTTTT.

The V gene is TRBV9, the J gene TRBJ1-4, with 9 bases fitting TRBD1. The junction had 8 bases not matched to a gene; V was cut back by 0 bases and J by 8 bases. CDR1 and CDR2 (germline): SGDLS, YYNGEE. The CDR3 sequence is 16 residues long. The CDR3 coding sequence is TGTGCCAGCAGCGTAGAGACAGGGGGAGGGCGGGAAAAACTGTTTTTT. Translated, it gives CASSVETGGGREKLFF. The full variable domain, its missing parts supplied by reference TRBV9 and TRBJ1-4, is DSGVTQTPKHLITATGQRVTLRCSPRSGDLSVYWYQQSLDQGLQFLIQYYNGEERAKGNILERFSAQQFPDLHSELNLSSLELGDSALYFCASSVETGGGREKLFFGSGTQLSVL.

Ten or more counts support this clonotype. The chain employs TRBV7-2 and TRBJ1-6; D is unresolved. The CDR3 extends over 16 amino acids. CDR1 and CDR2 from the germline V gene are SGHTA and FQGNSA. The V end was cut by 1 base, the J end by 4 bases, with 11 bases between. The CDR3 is CASSLVAGDYNSPLHF. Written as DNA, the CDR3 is TGTGCCAGCAGCTTAGTTGCCGGGGATTATAATTCACCCCTCCACTTT.

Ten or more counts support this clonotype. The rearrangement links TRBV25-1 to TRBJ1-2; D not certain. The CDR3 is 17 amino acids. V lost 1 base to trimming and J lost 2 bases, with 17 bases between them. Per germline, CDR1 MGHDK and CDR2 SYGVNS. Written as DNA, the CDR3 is TGTGCCAGCAGTGAATCTTACGGTGGTCAGATCAACTATGGCTACACCTTC. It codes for CASSESYGGQINYGYTF.

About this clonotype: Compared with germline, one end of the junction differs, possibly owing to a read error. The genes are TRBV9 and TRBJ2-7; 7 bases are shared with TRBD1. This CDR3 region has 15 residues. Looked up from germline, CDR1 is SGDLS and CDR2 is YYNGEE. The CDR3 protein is CASSQDRDRNYEQYF. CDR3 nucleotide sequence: TGCGCCAGCAGCCAAGATCGGGACAGAAACTACGAGCAGTACTTC. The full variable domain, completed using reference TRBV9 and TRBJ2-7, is DSGVTQTPKHLITATGQRVTLRCSPRSGDLSVYWYQQSLDQGLQFLIQYYNGEERAKGNILERFSAQQFPDLHSELNLSSLELGDSALYFCASSQDRDRNYEQYFGPGTRLTVT.

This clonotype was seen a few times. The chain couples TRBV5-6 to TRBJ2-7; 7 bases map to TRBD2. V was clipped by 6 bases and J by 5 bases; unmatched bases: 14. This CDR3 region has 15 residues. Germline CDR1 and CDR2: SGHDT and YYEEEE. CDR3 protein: CASNPRGAGSNEQYF. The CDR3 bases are TGTGCCAGCAACCCCCGGGGAGCGGGAAGTAACGAGCAGTACTTC.

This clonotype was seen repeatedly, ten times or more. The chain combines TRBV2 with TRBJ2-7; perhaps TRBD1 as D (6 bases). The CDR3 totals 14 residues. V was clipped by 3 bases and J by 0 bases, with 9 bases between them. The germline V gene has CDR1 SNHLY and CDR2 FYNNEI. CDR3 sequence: CASSEDRDSYEQYF. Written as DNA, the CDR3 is TGTGCCAGCAGTGAGGACAGAGACTCCTACGAGCAGTACTTC.

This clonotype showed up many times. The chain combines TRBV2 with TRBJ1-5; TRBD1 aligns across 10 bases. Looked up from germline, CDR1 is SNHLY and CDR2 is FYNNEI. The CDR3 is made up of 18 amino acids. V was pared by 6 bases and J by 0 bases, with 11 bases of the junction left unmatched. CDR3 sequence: CASSDPGQGTHSNQPQHF. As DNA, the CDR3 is TGTGCCAGCAGCGATCCGGGACAGGGGACGCATAGCAATCAGCCCCAGCATTTT. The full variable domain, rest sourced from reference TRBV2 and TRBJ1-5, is EPEVTQTPSHQVTQMGQEVILRCVPISNHLYFYWYRQILGQKVEFLVSFYNNEISEKSEIFDDQFSVERPDGSNFTLKIRSTKLEDSAMYFCASSDPGQGTHSNQPQHFGDGTRLSIL.

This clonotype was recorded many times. The CDR3 DNA is TGTGCCAGCAGCTGGGGACTAGCGGGAGGAATCCAAGAGACCCAGTACTTC. As protein: CASSWGLAGGIQETQYF. The chain joins TRBV7-6 to TRBJ2-5; 15 nucleotides align to TRBD2. J lost 1 base, V lost 4 bases, and 4 bases had no gene match. The CDR3 has 17 amino acids. The germline V gene has CDR1 SGHVS and CDR2 FNYEAQ.

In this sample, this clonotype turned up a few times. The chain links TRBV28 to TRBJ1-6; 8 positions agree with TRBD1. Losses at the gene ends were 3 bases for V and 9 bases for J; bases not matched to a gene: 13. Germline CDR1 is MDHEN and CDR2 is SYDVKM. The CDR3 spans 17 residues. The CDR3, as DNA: TGTGCCAGCAGTTTCGTTGTCGGACAGGGTATGAGTTCACCCCTCCACTTT. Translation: CASSFVVGQGMSSPLHF.

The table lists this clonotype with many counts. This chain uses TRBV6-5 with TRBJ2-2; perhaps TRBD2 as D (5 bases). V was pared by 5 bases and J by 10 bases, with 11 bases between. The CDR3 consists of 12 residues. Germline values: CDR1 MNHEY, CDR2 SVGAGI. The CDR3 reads CASSGGLVELFF. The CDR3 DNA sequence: TGTGCCAGCAGTGGCGGGTTGGTGGAGCTGTTTTTT.

CDR3 region: CASSPVSRGSGNTIYF. The CDR3 DNA is TGTGCCAGCTCACCAGTCTCCCGGGGCTCTGGAAACACCATATATTTT. The chain employs TRBV7-9 and TRBJ1-3; D remains ambiguous. The germline CDR1 and CDR2 sequences are SEHNR and FQNEAQ (reference sequence). This CDR3 has 16 residues. The V gene lost 8 bases and the J gene lost 0 bases, with 17 bases spanning the gap.

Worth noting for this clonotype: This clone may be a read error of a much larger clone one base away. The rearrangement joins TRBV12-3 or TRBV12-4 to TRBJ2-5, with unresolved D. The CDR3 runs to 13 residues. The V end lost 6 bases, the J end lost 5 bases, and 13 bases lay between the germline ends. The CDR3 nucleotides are TGTGCCAGCAGCCGAAGAGACCCCGAGACCCAGTACTTC. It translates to CASSRRDPETQYF.

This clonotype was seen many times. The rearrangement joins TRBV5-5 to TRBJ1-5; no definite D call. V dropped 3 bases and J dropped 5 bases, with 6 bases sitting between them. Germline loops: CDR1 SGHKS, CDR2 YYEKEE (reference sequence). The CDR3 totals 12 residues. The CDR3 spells CASSSQDQPQHF. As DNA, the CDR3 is TGTGCCAGCAGCTCCCAGGATCAGCCCCAGCATTTT.

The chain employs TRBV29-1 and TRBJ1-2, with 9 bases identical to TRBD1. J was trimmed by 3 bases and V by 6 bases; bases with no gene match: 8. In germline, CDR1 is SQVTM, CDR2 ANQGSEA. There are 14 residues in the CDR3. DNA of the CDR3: TGCAGCGTGGAGACCGGGACAGGGCACTATGGCTACACCTTC. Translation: CSVETGTGHYGYTF.

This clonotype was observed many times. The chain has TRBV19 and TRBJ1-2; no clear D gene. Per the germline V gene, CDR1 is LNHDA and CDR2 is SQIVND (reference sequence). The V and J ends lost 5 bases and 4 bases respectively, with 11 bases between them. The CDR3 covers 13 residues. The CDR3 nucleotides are TGTGCCAGTAGTGCTACAGTAAGCTATGGCTACACCTTC. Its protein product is CASSATVSYGYTF. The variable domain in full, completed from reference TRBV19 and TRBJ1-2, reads DGGITQSPKYLFRKEGQNVTLSCEQNLNHDAMYWYRQDPGQGLRLIYYSQIVNDFQKGDIAEGYSVSREKKESFPLTVTSAQKNPTAFYLCASSATVSYGYTFGSGTRLTVV.

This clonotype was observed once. CDR3 nucleotides: TGTGCCAGCAGTGAATGGACCGGGGAAAAACTGTTTTTT. This codes for CASSEWTGEKLFF. The chain carries TRBV25-1 and TRBJ1-4, with unresolved D. Trimming cost V 1 base and J 8 bases, with 8 bases left between them. The CDR3 contains 13 residues. Germline V gene sequence: CDR1 MGHDK, CDR2 SYGVNS.

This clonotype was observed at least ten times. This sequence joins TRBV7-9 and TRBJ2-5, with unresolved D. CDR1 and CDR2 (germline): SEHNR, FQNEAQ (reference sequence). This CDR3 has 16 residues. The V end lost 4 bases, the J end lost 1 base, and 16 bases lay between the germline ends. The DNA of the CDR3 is TGTGCCAGCAGCTCAGGCCCATCCGGGCCCCAAGAGACCCAGTACTTC. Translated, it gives CASSSGPSGPQETQYF.

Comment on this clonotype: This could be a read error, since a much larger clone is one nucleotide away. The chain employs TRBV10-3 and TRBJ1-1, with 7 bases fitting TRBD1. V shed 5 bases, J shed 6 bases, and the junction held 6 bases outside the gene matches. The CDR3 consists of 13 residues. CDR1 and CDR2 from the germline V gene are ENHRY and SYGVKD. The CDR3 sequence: CAISYAGGAEAFF. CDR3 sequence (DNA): TGTGCCATCAGTTACGCAGGGGGAGCTGAAGCTTTCTTT.

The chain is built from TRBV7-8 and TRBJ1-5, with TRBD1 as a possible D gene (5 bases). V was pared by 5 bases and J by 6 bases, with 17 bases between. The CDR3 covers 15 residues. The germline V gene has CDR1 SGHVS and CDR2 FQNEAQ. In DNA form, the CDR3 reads TGTGCCAGCAGCCTATTAACCGGGGCAGCTCAGCCCCAGCATTTT. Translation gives CASSLLTGAAQPQHF.

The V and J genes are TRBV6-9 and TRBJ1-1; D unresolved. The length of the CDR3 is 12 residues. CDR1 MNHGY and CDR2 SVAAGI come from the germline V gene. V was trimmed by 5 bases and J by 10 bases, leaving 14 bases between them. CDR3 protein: CASSPGPRRAFF. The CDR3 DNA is TGTGCCAGCAGTCCGGGCCCCAGAAGAGCTTTCTTT.